Each of the 13 T cell receptor beta chains below was sequenced from the same sample in a study of blood T cell repertoires in COVID-19. Sequencing used immunoSEQ multiplex PCR; TCRdb keeps in-frame clones, though not all of them. The data hold about 260,000 clones, with 88% observed a single time. Material: PBMCs or T cells enriched from blood (not recorded which). The receptors derive from a woman in her thirties or forties who had been exposed to COVID-19.

This clone appeared once. This chain links TRBV19 with TRBJ2-1; D is possibly TRBD2 (5 bases). CDR1 is LNHDA and CDR2 is SQIVND in the germline V gene (reference sequence). CDR3 size: 18 residues. The V end was cut by 6 bases, the J end by 3 bases, with 24 bases between. The CDR3 nucleotides are TGTGCCAGTAGGGGAACAGCCTTGCGGGCTTCCGTCTACAATGAGCAGTTCTTC. Translated: CASRGTALRASVYNEQFF.

This chain uses TRBV7-6 with TRBJ1-2, with TRBD1 as a possible D gene (5 bases). Trimming shortened V by 1 base and J by 5 bases, and 8 bases separated the two germline ends. The CDR3 sequence is 13 residues long. In germline, CDR1 is SGHVS, CDR2 FNYEAQ. CDR3 sequence reads: CASSLGEGYGYTF. The CDR3 nucleotides are TGTGCCAGCAGCTTAGGGGAGGGGTATGGCTACACCTTC.

The rearrangement uses TRBV27 and TRBJ2-7, with D tentatively TRBD2 (7 bases). Germline lookup yields CDR1 MNHEY and CDR2 SMNVEV (reference sequence). Trimming left V 6 bases short and J 6 bases short, with 27 bases between. The CDR3 totals 17 residues. The CDR3 reads CASSLNRVGGAGGEQYF. CDR3 bases: TGTGCCAGCAGCCTAAACCGTGTGGGGGGGGCCGGGGGCGAGCAGTACTTC.

This sequence joins TRBV7-9 and TRBJ2-2; perhaps TRBD1 as D (5 bases). This CDR3 is built from 16 residues. Germline CDR1 is SEHNR and CDR2 is FQNEAQ (reference sequence). The V gene lost 5 bases and the J gene lost 0 bases, with 13 bases spanning the gap. The CDR3 here is CASSRQRGANTGELFF. The CDR3 DNA sequence: TGTGCCAGCAGCCGACAAAGGGGCGCGAACACCGGGGAGCTGTTTTTT.

The rearrangement joins TRBV7-2 to TRBJ1-6, with D possibly matching TRBD1 (6 bases). The V gene lost 5 bases and the J gene lost 10 bases, with 21 bases spanning the gap. The germline V gene has CDR1 SGHTA and CDR2 FQGNSA. This CDR3 comprises 16 residues. CDR3 residues: CASSPGQSRYRSPLHF. The CDR3 DNA sequence: TGTGCCAGCAGCCCCGGACAGTCCCGATACAGGTCACCCCTCCACTTT. Variable domain in full (rest from reference TRBV7-2 and TRBJ1-6): GAGVSQSPSNKVTEKGKDVELRCDPISGHTALYWYRQSLGQGLEFLIYFQGNSAPDKSGLPSDRFSAERTGGSVSTLTIQRTQQEDSAVYLCASSPGQSRYRSPLHFGNGTRLTVT.

This clone appeared a single time. J is TRBJ2-3 and V is TRBV5-4; the match to TRBD2 covers 7 bases. The V gene end was trimmed by 1 base and the J gene end by 4 bases; junction bases not matched to a gene: 0. Looked up from germline, CDR1 is SGHNT and CDR2 is YYREEE (reference sequence). The CDR3 runs 13 residues. CDR3 sequence: CASSLRGADTQYF. CDR3 in DNA: TGTGCCAGCAGCTTGCGGGGGGCAGATACGCAGTATTTT. Filled out from reference TRBV5-4 and TRBJ2-3, the complete variable domain reads ETGVTQSPTHLIKTRGQQVTLRCSSQSGHNTVSWYQQALGQGPQFIFQYYREEENGRGNFPPRFSGLQFPNYSSELNVNALELDDSALYLCASSLRGADTQYFGPGTRLTVL.

V usage is TRBV4-3 and J usage is TRBJ1-2; no reliable D call. The V gene's germline CDR1 is LGHNA and CDR2 YSLEER. Trimming removed 0 bases from V and 7 bases from J, with 15 bases in between. The length of the CDR3 is 15 residues. The CDR3 bases are TGCGCCAGCAGCCAAGACTTCGGGTCAGCTTTTGGCTACACCTTC. Translation: CASSQDFGSAFGYTF.

V usage is TRBV2 and J usage is TRBJ1-2; 9 bases fit TRBD1. The CDR3 sequence is 13 residues long. J gave up 8 bases and V 7 bases, and 8 bases lay outside the gene matches. Germline CDR1 SNHLY, CDR2 FYNNEI. CDR3 nucleotide sequence: TGTGCCAGCATTACAGGGGGCGAATGGGGCTACACCTTC. Protein sequence: CASITGGEWGYTF.

This clone was recorded a few times. The V gene is TRBV9, the J gene TRBJ1-1; D remains ambiguous. Germline V CDR1 and CDR2: SGDLS, YYNGEE. The CDR3 totals 16 residues. V lost 0 bases, J lost 2 bases, and 14 bases lay in between. CDR3: CASSVGHTTSNTEAFF. CDR3 sequence (DNA): TGTGCCAGCAGCGTAGGACACACCACATCCAACACTGAAGCTTTCTTT.

This chain connects TRBV9 to TRBJ1-5, with D perhaps matching TRBD1 (6 bases). With 4 bases removed from V and 4 bases from J, the gap between germline ends came to 9 bases. The CDR3 has 13 amino acids. The germline V gene encodes CDR1 SGDLS and CDR2 YYNGEE. The DNA for the CDR3 is TGTGCCAGCAGCCCCAGGGGAAATCAGCCCCAGCATTTT. Its protein product is CASSPRGNQPQHF.

This clone was found a few times. The genes are TRBV25-1 and TRBJ2-7; 7 nucleotides align to TRBD1. J was trimmed by 2 bases and V by 4 bases; bases with no gene match: 2. Germline CDR1 MGHDK, CDR2 SYGVNS. The CDR3 spans 13 residues. In DNA, the CDR3 is TGTGCCAGCAGTGCGGGACAGCCCTACGAGCAGTACTTC. Translation: CASSAGQPYEQYF.

This clone was seen a handful of times. The V and J genes are TRBV6-5 and TRBJ2-7; 9 positions agree with TRBD1. The germline V gene has CDR1 MNHEY and CDR2 SVGAGI. The CDR3 sequence is 13 residues long. V shed 5 bases, J shed 6 bases, and the junction held 5 bases outside the gene matches. The CDR3 region is CASSPRDRVEQYV. CDR3 DNA sequence: TGTGCCAGCAGTCCTAGGGACAGGGTCGAGCAGTACGTC.

The CDR3 DNA follows: TGTGCCAGCTCACCGGGACAGGAAGAGACCCAGTACTTC. Amino acids: CASSPGQEETQYF. V gene TRBV18 combines with J gene TRBJ2-5, with 8 bases aligning to TRBD1. The CDR3 is 13 residues long. V lost 3 bases to trimming and J lost 3 bases; unmatched junction nucleotides: 0. Germline lookup yields CDR1 KGHSH and CDR2 LQKENI.